These 26 T cell receptor beta chains share one sample of origin, sequenced in a study of blood T cell repertoires in COVID-19. Sequencing was performed with immunoSEQ multiplex PCR; in TCRdb, only in-frame clones are kept and a portion is missing. The data contain 140,000 to 150,000 clones, 85% to 90% of them singletons. Sequencing was carried out using peripheral blood. These receptors all stem from a middle-aged man who had recovered from COVID-19.

The table lists this clone with a count of one. The CDR3 loop is CASSRSTNEKLFF. The CDR3 DNA sequence: TGTGCCAGCAGTCGTTCTACTAATGAAAAACTGTTTTTT. The chain employs TRBV6-5 and TRBJ1-4; D uncertain. The germline V and J ends were trimmed by 5 bases and 2 bases, with 6 bases remaining between them. Looked up from germline, CDR1 is MNHEY and CDR2 is SVGAGI. This CDR3 spans 13 amino acids.

In this sample, this clone turned up a few times. The chain joins TRBV18 to TRBJ1-1; tentatively, D is TRBD1 (5 bases). V was cut by 6 bases and J by 3 bases, with 23 bases left in between. Germline V lookup: CDR1 KGHSH, CDR2 LQKENI. The CDR3 loop spans 17 amino acids. The CDR3 loop is CASSPQGGPPLDTEAFF. In DNA, the CDR3 is TGTGCCAGCTCGCCGCAGGGTGGGCCACCTTTAGACACTGAAGCTTTCTTT.

The V gene is TRBV19, the J gene TRBJ1-2; D uncertain. CDR3 length: 14 residues. The V gene lost 3 bases and the J gene lost 0 bases, with 8 bases spanning the gap. The germline gives CDR1 LNHDA, CDR2 SQIVND (reference sequence). CDR3 in amino acids: CASSIGRSNYGYTF. The DNA for the CDR3 is TGTGCCAGTAGTATCGGGAGGTCTAACTATGGCTACACCTTC.

This clone occurred once. The chain joins TRBV7-2 to TRBJ2-7; 11 bases are a match to TRBD2. Germline V CDR1 and CDR2: SGHTA, FQGNSA. V was clipped by 6 bases and J by 7 bases; unmatched bases: 11. CDR3 length: 15 residues. The CDR3 is CASSSPGTSGGEQYF. The CDR3 coding sequence is TGTGCCAGCAGTTCTCCCGGGACTAGCGGAGGAGAGCAGTACTTC.

This sequence joins TRBV10-3 and TRBJ1-1, with TRBD1 identical over 8 bases. The germline gives CDR1 ENHRY, CDR2 SYGVKD. The V and J ends lost 4 bases and 1 base, in that order; junction bases with no gene match: 2. The CDR3 is 14 residues long. In DNA form, the CDR3 reads TGTGCCATCAGTGGTGGGACAGGGAACACTGAAGCTTTCTTT. Residues: CAISGGTGNTEAFF.

The V and J genes are TRBV4-1 and TRBJ2-7, with 7 bases fitting TRBD2. CDR1 and CDR2 from the germline V gene are MGHRA and YSYEKL. V lost 0 bases to trimming and J lost 4 bases; unmatched junction nucleotides: 6. The CDR3 has 15 residues. The CDR3 protein is CASSQEGWGGYEQYF. DNA for the CDR3: TGCGCCAGCAGCCAAGAGGGATGGGGGGGATACGAGCAGTACTTC.

This chain connects TRBV7-2 to TRBJ2-3; 7 positions agree with TRBD2. Germline loops: CDR1 SGHTA, CDR2 FQGNSA. This CDR3 has 14 residues. Germline trimming cut 5 bases from V and 0 bases from J; bases unmatched to any gene: 2. CDR3: CASSRGVSTDTQYF. CDR3 bases: TGTGCCAGCAGCCGGGGGGTAAGCACAGATACGCAGTATTTT.

V usage is TRBV4-1 and J usage is TRBJ1-4; TRBD1 aligns across 8 bases. Germline V gene sequence: CDR1 MGHRA, CDR2 YSYEKL. The CDR3 extends over 16 amino acids. The V gene end was trimmed by 6 bases and the J gene end by 2 bases; junction bases not matched to a gene: 8. The CDR3, as DNA: TGCGCCAGCAGTCTACAGGGGGAGGCCACTAATGAAAAACTGTTTTTT. It codes for CASSLQGEATNEKLFF.

V usage is TRBV6-5 and J usage is TRBJ2-7; 8 nucleotides line up with TRBD1. From germline, CDR1 is MNHEY and CDR2 SVGAGI. This CDR3 region has 15 residues. With V trimmed by 0 bases and J by 7 bases, 8 bases remained unmatched. Here the CDR3 DNA reads TGTGCCAGCAGTTACTCCCTGGACAGGGCGGGGGAGCAGTACTTC. Encoded protein: CASSYSLDRAGEQYF.

The chain recombines TRBV12-3 or TRBV12-4 with TRBJ2-7; no definite D call. The V end lost 3 bases, the J end lost 3 bases, and 9 bases lay between the germline ends. The CDR3 is 13 residues long. The CDR3 DNA sequence: TGTGCCAGCAGTTTGGTAGCCTTCTACGAGCAGTACTTC. This sequence encodes CASSLVAFYEQYF.

The CDR3 spells CASSRGTGGPYNEQFF. Here the CDR3 DNA reads TGTGCCAGCAGCCGGGGGACAGGGGGCCCCTACAATGAGCAGTTCTTC. This chain uses TRBV5-6 with TRBJ2-1; 12 bases line up with TRBD1. J lost 2 bases, V lost 4 bases, and 4 bases had no gene match. Germline CDR1 is SGHDT and CDR2 is YYEEEE. This CDR3 has 16 amino acids.

The V gene is TRBV6-5, the J gene TRBJ2-5; TRBD2 matches at 7 bases. The V gene end was trimmed by 6 bases and the J gene end by 5 bases; junction bases not matched to a gene: 6. Germline V gene sequence: CDR1 MNHEY, CDR2 SVGAGI. The CDR3 has 13 amino acids. The CDR3 bases are TGTGCCAGCAGACCCGGGAGGTTGGAGACCCAGTACTTC. Encoded protein: CASRPGRLETQYF.

The chain carries TRBV5-4 and TRBJ2-5, with a possible D match to TRBD2 (5 bases). V shed 2 bases and J shed 1 base, with 21 bases lying between them. CDR3 length: 18 amino acids. CDR1 and CDR2 from the germline V gene are SGHNT and YYREEE (reference sequence). The CDR3 region has the DNA TGTGCCAGCAGCTTTGGTTGGTCTGAGGACTTGGGCCAAGAGACCCAGTACTTC. Protein sequence: CASSFGWSEDLGQETQYF. The variable domain in full, completed from reference TRBV5-4 and TRBJ2-5, reads ETGVTQSPTHLIKTRGQQVTLRCSSQSGHNTVSWYQQALGQGPQFIFQYYREEENGRGNFPPRFSGLQFPNYSSELNVNALELDDSALYLCASSFGWSEDLGQETQYFGPGTRLLVL.

This rearrangement joins TRBV11-2 to TRBJ2-2, with TRBD1 identical over 7 bases. This CDR3 has 16 residues. In germline, CDR1 is SGHAT, CDR2 FQNNGV. J lost 2 bases, V lost 5 bases, and 8 bases had no gene match. As DNA, the CDR3 is TGTGCCAGCAGCCAAGACAGGGTGCCAAACACCGGGGAGCTGTTTTTT. Translating it yields CASSQDRVPNTGELFF.

The chain links TRBV3-1 (or the pseudogene TRBV3-2) to TRBJ1-4; 7 bases are a match to TRBD1. J gave up 5 bases and V 4 bases, and 7 bases lay outside the gene matches. This CDR3 has 15 amino acids. Germline V gives CDR1 LGHDT, CDR2 YNNKEL (reference sequence). The CDR3 loop reads CASSPSGGPNEKLFF. The CDR3 DNA sequence: TGTGCCAGCAGCCCTTCAGGGGGACCCAATGAAAAACTGTTTTTT.

This clone showed up many times. J is TRBJ1-2 and V is TRBV19; D gene unclear. Deletions cut 5 bases from V and 8 bases from J, with 12 bases between. Germline CDR1 LNHDA, CDR2 SQIVND (reference sequence). This CDR3 comprises 12 residues. The CDR3 loop reads CASSLLAGGYTF. DNA of the CDR3: TGTGCCAGTAGTTTACTGGCGGGAGGCTACACCTTC.

The J gene is TRBJ2-3, the V gene TRBV14; the D is unclear. Trimming cost V 1 base and J 2 bases, with 7 bases left between them. CDR1 is SGHDN and CDR2 is FVKESK in the germline V gene. There are 14 residues in the CDR3. CDR3 protein: CASSQVGYTDTQYF. In DNA, the CDR3 is TGTGCCAGCAGCCAAGTGGGCTACACAGATACGCAGTATTTT.

The chain carries TRBV19 and TRBJ1-2, with 9 bases that match TRBD1. Germline CDR1 reads LNHDA; CDR2 reads SQIVND (reference sequence). This CDR3 contains 15 residues. The ends lost 4 bases at V and 8 bases at J; junction bases unmatched: 11. The CDR3 DNA follows: TGTGCCAGTAGTAACCAGTGGACAGGGGATTCGGGCTACACCTTC. It specifies CASSNQWTGDSGYTF. Together with reference TRBV19 and TRBJ1-2, the CDR3 gives the full variable domain: DGGITQSPKYLFRKEGQNVTLSCEQNLNHDAMYWYRQDPGQGLRLIYYSQIVNDFQKGDIAEGYSVSREKKESFPLTVTSAQKNPTAFYLCASSNQWTGDSGYTFGSGTRLTVV.

The chain is built from TRBV4-3 and TRBJ1-1; 8 bases are shared with TRBD1. Germline loops: CDR1 LGHNA, CDR2 YSLEER. CDR3 length: 15 residues. J was trimmed by 1 base and V by 3 bases; bases with no gene match: 4. Here the CDR3 reads CASSHGTGKNTEAFF. DNA of the CDR3: TGCGCCAGCAGCCATGGGACAGGAAAGAACACTGAAGCTTTCTTT.

V is TRBV2 and J is TRBJ1-2; D unclear. Trimming pared 6 bases from V and 4 bases from J, leaving 18 bases between. CDR3 length: 15 amino acids. From germline, CDR1 is SNHLY and CDR2 FYNNEI. The CDR3 here is CASSNGKGRVYGYTF. CDR3 sequence (DNA): TGTGCCAGCAGCAACGGGAAAGGTCGGGTCTATGGCTACACCTTC. Full variable domain (outside the CDR3, taken from reference TRBV2 and TRBJ1-2): EPEVTQTPSHQVTQMGQEVILRCVPISNHLYFYWYRQILGQKVEFLVSFYNNEISEKSEIFDDQFSVERPDGSNFTLKIRSTKLEDSAMYFCASSNGKGRVYGYTFGSGTRLTVV.

The CDR3 reads CASSFNSRQETQYF. CDR3 in DNA: TGTGCCAGCAGCTTTAACTCCCGCCAAGAGACCCAGTACTTC. The rearrangement uses TRBV7-2 and TRBJ2-5; D unclear. Germline assignment: CDR1 SGHTA and CDR2 FQGNSA. The CDR3 runs 14 residues. V was shortened by 3 bases and J by 1 base, with 9 bases between the two germline ends.

The chain combines TRBV7-9 with TRBJ2-7, with TRBD1 matching over 7 bases. CDR3 length: 14 amino acids. V was pared by 4 bases and J by 6 bases, with 9 bases of the junction left unmatched. Germline CDR1 and CDR2: SEHNR and FQNEAQ (reference sequence). The DNA for the CDR3 is TGTGCCAGCAGCTACGCCGGGACAGAAACCGAGCAGTACTTC. It yields the protein CASSYAGTETEQYF.

The chain employs TRBV4-2 and TRBJ2-7; D is unclear. Germline V gene data show CDR1 as LGHNA and CDR2 as YNFKEQ. V shed 4 bases and J shed 3 bases, with 13 bases lying between them. The CDR3 totals 14 residues. The CDR3 sequence is CASSPDPMSYEQYF. The CDR3 nucleotides are TGTGCCAGCAGCCCCGATCCCATGAGCTACGAGCAGTACTTC.

The chain links TRBV15 to TRBJ1-5, with D perhaps matching TRBD1 (6 bases). In germline, CDR1 is LNHNV, CDR2 YYDKDF (reference sequence). The CDR3 consists of 15 residues. V was shortened by 9 bases and J by 0 bases, with 15 bases between the two germline ends. The CDR3: CATSNGTLSNQPQHF. Written as DNA, the CDR3 is TGTGCCACTTCAAACGGGACACTTAGCAATCAGCCCCAGCATTTT.

This clone was recorded once. The chain recombines TRBV2 with TRBJ2-7, with 7 bases fitting TRBD1. Per germline, CDR1 SNHLY and CDR2 FYNNEI. The CDR3 contains 14 residues. Trimming took 3 bases from V and 0 from J; bases not matched to a gene: 2. Here the CDR3 DNA reads TGTGCCAGCAGTGACAGGGGGAGCTCCTACGAGCAGTACTTC. Translation: CASSDRGSSYEQYF.

The V gene is TRBV19, the J gene TRBJ2-7; TRBD1 aligns across 9 bases. CDR1 is LNHDA, CDR2 SQIVND, per germline (reference sequence). This CDR3 contains 14 residues. The V gene end was trimmed by 3 bases and the J gene end by 3 bases; junction bases not matched to a gene: 3. DNA for the CDR3: TGTGCCAGTAGTATGAGGGACAGGGACTACGAGCAGTACTTC. Translated: CASSMRDRDYEQYF. The full variable domain, completed using reference TRBV19 and TRBJ2-7, is DGGITQSPKYLFRKEGQNVTLSCEQNLNHDAMYWYRQDPGQGLRLIYYSQIVNDFQKGDIAEGYSVSREKKESFPLTVTSAQKNPTAFYLCASSMRDRDYEQYFGPGTRLTVT.